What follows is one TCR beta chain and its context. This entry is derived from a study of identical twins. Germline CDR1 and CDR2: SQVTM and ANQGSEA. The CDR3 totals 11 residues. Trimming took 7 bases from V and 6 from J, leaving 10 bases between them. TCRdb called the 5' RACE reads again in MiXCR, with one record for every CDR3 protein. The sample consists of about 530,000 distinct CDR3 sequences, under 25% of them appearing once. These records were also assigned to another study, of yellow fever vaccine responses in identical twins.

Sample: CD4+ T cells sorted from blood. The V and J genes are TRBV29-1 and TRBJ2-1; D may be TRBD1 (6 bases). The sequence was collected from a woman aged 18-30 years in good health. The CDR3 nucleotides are TGCAGCGGGGGGCTTGTCAATGAGCAGTTCTTC. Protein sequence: CSGGLVNEQFF.